The 11 T cell receptor beta chains below were found in one sample sequenced in a study of blood T cells in healthy people across ages. A J-beta primer mix and a sample-barcoded 5' primer were used in a second PCR of about 6 to 12 cycles. TCRdb analysed the 5' RACE reads with MiXCR anew, one entry per CDR3 protein. The sample holds about 640,000 distinct CDR3 sequences, about 54% seen once. Sequenced material: blood. The source of these receptors is a man aged 55 to 70 in good health.

The chain uses TRBV28 and TRBJ2-1; 8 nucleotides align to TRBD2. V was clipped by 8 bases and J by 6 bases; unmatched bases: 15. In germline, CDR1 is MDHEN, CDR2 SYDVKM. This CDR3 region has 16 residues. The chain's CDR3 is CASRTRGGLAVNEQFF. In DNA, the CDR3 is TGTGCCAGCCGGACAAGGGGCGGACTAGCTGTCAATGAGCAGTTCTTC.

This chain links TRBV3-1 with TRBJ1-1; D is perhaps TRBD1 (5 bases). Germline V gene lookup returns CDR1 LGHDT and CDR2 YNNKEL (reference sequence). CDR3 length: 15 residues. V was pared by 0 bases and J by 4 bases, with 12 bases between. This CDR3 reads CASSQDAAGSTEAFF. The CDR3 DNA is TGTGCCAGCAGCCAAGATGCCGCAGGGAGCACTGAAGCTTTCTTT. The full variable domain, with the rest looked up from reference TRBV3-1 and TRBJ1-1, is DTAVSQTPKYLVTQMGNDKSIKCEQNLGHDTMYWYKQDSKKFLKIMFSYNNKELIINETVPNRFSPKSPDKAHLNLHINSLELGDSAVYFCASSQDAAGSTEAFFGQGTRLTVV.

This clonotype was counted between two and nine times. This chain uses TRBV10-3 with TRBJ2-7, with a weak D call TRBD2 (6 bases). The V end was cut by 10 bases, the J end by 5 bases, with 15 bases between. The CDR3 has 12 amino acids. The germline V gene encodes CDR1 ENHRY and CDR2 SYGVKD. CDR3: CATGTGQDEQYF. The CDR3 DNA sequence: TGTGCCACCGGGACTGGCCAGGACGAGCAGTACTTC.

The chain carries TRBV20-1 and TRBJ2-5, with D possibly TRBD1 on 6 matching bases. CDR3 length: 14 residues. V dropped 2 bases and J dropped 4 bases, with 14 bases sitting between them. Germline CDR1 is DFQATT and CDR2 is SNEGSKA (reference sequence). As DNA, the CDR3 is TGCAGTGCTAGATCGGTTGGGGGCCGAGAGACCCAGTACTTC. This gives the protein CSARSVGGRETQYF.

Comment on this clonotype: This may be a read error, as it is one base from a much larger clone. V is TRBV7-2 and J is TRBJ1-2; maybe TRBD1 (5 bases). Germline-derived CDR1 and CDR2 are SGHTA and FQGNSA. Trimming stripped 5 bases from V and 4 bases from J, with 17 bases between. The CDR3 length is 15 residues. CDR3 loop: CASSQTPGLSYGYTF. CDR3 in DNA: TGTGCCAGCAGCCAAACACCAGGGCTCTCCTATGGCTACACCTTC.

This clonotype was seen more than once but under ten times. The CDR3 DNA sequence: TGCAGTGCTAGAGTACCGGCAGGTACAGAGACCCAGTACTTC. Amino acids: CSARVPAGTETQYF. This rearrangement joins TRBV20-1 to TRBJ2-5; unclear D gene. This CDR3 is built from 14 residues. Trimming left V 1 base short and J 4 bases short, with 13 bases between. In germline, CDR1 is DFQATT, CDR2 SNEGSKA (reference sequence).

The chain employs TRBV21-1 and TRBJ2-1; the D call in the table, TRBD2, was not verified against the DNA. TRBV21-1 is flagged as a pseudogene. The CDR3 runs to 18 residues. CDR3 bases: TGTGCCAGCAGCAAAGGGAGGACTAGCGGGGGATGGTACAATGAGCAGTTCTTC. This sequence encodes CASSKGRTSGGWYNEQFF.

The gene calls are TRBV7-2 and TRBJ1-2; tentatively, D is TRBD1 (5 bases). Trimming stripped 5 bases from V and 6 bases from J, with 19 bases between. The CDR3 totals 15 residues. Germline V CDR1 and CDR2: SGHTA, FQGNSA. CDR3 bases: TGTGCCAGCAGCCCCAGAGTCGGAGCCAGGGATGGCTACACCTTC. It encodes CASSPRVGARDGYTF.

This clonotype came up a few times. The J gene is TRBJ2-1, the V gene TRBV4-1; TRBD1 matches 8 bases. This CDR3 comprises 12 residues. The germline V gene has CDR1 MGHRA and CDR2 YSYEKL. V lost 5 bases to trimming and J lost 10 bases; unmatched junction nucleotides: 4. In DNA form, the CDR3 reads TGCGCCAGCAGCGTCGGGACAGGCGAGCAGTTCTTC. Its translation: CASSVGTGEQFF.

The CDR3 reads CSVAVTGRVTEAFF. The CDR3 DNA reads TGCAGCGTTGCGGTCACAGGTCGGGTCACTGAAGCTTTCTTT. The chain is built from TRBV29-1 and TRBJ1-1; a weak D match, TRBD1 (5 bases). Trimming removed 4 bases at V and 4 bases at J, with 16 bases between. Per germline, CDR1 SQVTM and CDR2 ANQGSEA. This CDR3 has 14 residues.

CDR3 DNA: TGCGCCAGCAGCGGAACGACAGGGGTACAAGAGACCCAGTACTTC. This encodes CASSGTTGVQETQYF. The J gene is TRBJ2-5, the V gene TRBV5-1, with 8 bases fitting TRBD1. V gave up 4 bases and J gave up 2 bases; unmatched junction bases: 7. The length of the CDR3 is 15 residues. The germline CDR1 and CDR2 sequences are SGHRS and YFSETQ. Supplemented by reference TRBV5-1 and TRBJ2-5, the full variable domain reads KAGVTQTPRYLIKTRGQQVTLSCSPISGHRSVSWYQQTPGQGLQFLFEYFSETQRNKGNFPGRFSGRQFSNSRSEMNVSTLELGDSALYLCASSGTTGVQETQYFGPGTRLLVL.